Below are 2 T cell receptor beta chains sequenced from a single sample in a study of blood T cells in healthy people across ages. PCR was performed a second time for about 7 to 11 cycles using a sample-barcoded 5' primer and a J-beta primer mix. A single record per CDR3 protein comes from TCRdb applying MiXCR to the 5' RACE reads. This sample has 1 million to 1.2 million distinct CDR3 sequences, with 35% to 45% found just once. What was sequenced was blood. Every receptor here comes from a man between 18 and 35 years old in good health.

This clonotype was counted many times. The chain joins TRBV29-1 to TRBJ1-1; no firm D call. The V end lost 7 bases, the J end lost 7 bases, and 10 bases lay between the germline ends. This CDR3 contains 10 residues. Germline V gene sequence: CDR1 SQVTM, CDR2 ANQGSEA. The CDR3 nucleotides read TGCAGCGCGGGCTACCGTGAAGCTTTCTTT. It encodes CSAGYREAFF.

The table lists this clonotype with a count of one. DNA for the CDR3: TGTGCCAGCAGCGGCCGCCTAAGACAGGTTTTACCCTCTGGGGCCAACGTCCTGACTTTC. Translating gives CASSGRLRQVLPSGANVLTF. The rearrangement links TRBV7-2 to TRBJ2-6; a weak D match, TRBD1 (6 bases). The CDR3 runs 20 residues. Trimming took 5 bases from V and 0 from J, leaving 23 bases between them. Germline CDR1 reads SGHTA; CDR2 reads FQGNSA.